The rows below give T cell receptor beta chains drawn from one sample of a study of blood T cell repertoires in COVID-19. Some clones are missing from TCRdb's copy, which holds only in-frame ones; the method was immunoSEQ multiplex PCR. The sample holds approximately 230,000 clones, roughly 85% seen once. Material for sequencing was peripheral blood. These receptors all come from a man younger than 35 with active or convalescent COVID-19. Both conserved end residues are part of each CDR3. The D gene is left open where the match is weak. Not all rows give a size; the values are once, few, many and, for expanded clones, a class.

cdr3_nt,cdr3_aa,j_call,d_call,v_call,clone_size
TGTGCCACCAGTGAACCACTAGCGGGGGCAGATACGCAGTATTTT,CATSEPLAGADTQYF,TRBJ2-3,TRBD2,TRBV24-1,NA
TGTGCCAGCAGTTTATCATCAAGCCCCCAGCATTTT,CASSLSSSPQHF,TRBJ1-5,NA,TRBV28,NA
TGTGCCAGCAGCTTCCGGTTCGCACTCCCGGGACTAGGGACTAGCGGCGACTACGAGCAGTACTTC,CASSFRFALPGLGTSGDYEQYF,TRBJ2-7,NA,TRBV12-1,NA
TGTGCAAGTCGGGGAGGGGCAGGGCCTAACTCTGGAAACACCATATATTTT,CASRGGAGPNSGNTIYF,TRBJ1-3,NA,TRBV12-2,NA
TGCGCCAGCAGCCAGCAACAGGGGGCTACCCTCCACTTT,CASSQQQGATLHF,TRBJ1-6,TRBD1,TRBV4-1,few
TGTGCCAGTAGTACTCCCGCGGGGATCTATGGCTACACCTTC,CASSTPAGIYGYTF,TRBJ1-2,NA,TRBV19,NA
TGTGCCAGTAGCCTAGCGGGAGGGCCCTTAAAGGCCCCGTACGAGCAGTACTTC,CASSLAGGPLKAPYEQYF,TRBJ2-7,TRBD2,TRBV19,once
TGTGCCAGCAGCTCTTCCCTGGGACAGGGGGAAGGTGGCTACACCTTC,CASSSSLGQGEGGYTF,TRBJ1-2,TRBD1,TRBV5-6,NA
TGTGCCAGCTCACCACCTACGGGAGGGGGCTACACCTTC,CASSPPTGGGYTF,TRBJ1-2,NA,TRBV18,NA
TGTGCCAGCAGTTATGGAGTCCCCAATGAGCAGTTCTTC,CASSYGVPNEQFF,TRBJ2-1,NA,TRBV6-5,NA
TGTGCCAGCAGCCAGTCGGGTTACGAGCAGTACTTC,CASSQSGYEQYF,TRBJ2-7,NA,TRBV3-1/TRBV3-2,NA
TGTGCCAGCAGTCCACTCTGGACTAGCGAGGTCACCGGGGAGCTGTTTTTT,CASSPLWTSEVTGELFF,TRBJ2-2,TRBD2,TRBV6-6,once
TGTGCCAGCAGCTCAGCCCCAGGGGGCGGGAACACTGAAGCTTTCTTT,CASSSAPGGGNTEAFF,TRBJ1-1,TRBD1,TRBV13,NA
TGTGCCAGCAGCCAAGAATTTAGCGGGATCCAAGAGACCCAGTACTTC,CASSQEFSGIQETQYF,TRBJ2-5,TRBD2,TRBV14,NA
TGTGCCACCAGCAGAGGGTTGGACAGTCTCCATGGCTACACCTTC,CATSRGLDSLHGYTF,TRBJ1-2,NA,TRBV15,few
TGTGCCAGCAGTTCAGGGGGCTTTGGGGCCAACGTCCTGACTTTC,CASSSGGFGANVLTF,TRBJ2-6,TRBD1,TRBV27,NA
TGCGCCAGCTGGAACACAGTTTCTAACTATGGCTACACCTTC,CASWNTVSNYGYTF,TRBJ1-2,NA,TRBV5-1,NA
TGCGCCAGCAGCCTCACAGGGGTACCTTACACTGAAGCTTTCTTT,CASSLTGVPYTEAFF,TRBJ1-1,TRBD1,TRBV5-1,NA